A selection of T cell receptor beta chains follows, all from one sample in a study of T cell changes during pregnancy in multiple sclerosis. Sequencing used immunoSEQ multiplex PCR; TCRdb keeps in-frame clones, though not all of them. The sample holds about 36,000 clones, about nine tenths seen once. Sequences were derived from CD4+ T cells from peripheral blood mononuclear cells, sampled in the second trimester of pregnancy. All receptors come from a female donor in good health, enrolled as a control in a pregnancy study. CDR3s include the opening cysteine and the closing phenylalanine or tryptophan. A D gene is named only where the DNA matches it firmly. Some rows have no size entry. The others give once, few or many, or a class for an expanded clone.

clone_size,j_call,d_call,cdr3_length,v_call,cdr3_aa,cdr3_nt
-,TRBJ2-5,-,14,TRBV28,CASSLFAGQETQYF,TGTGCCAGCAGTTTATTCGCAGGGCAAGAGACCCAGTACTTC
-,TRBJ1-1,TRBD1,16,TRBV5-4,CASSLQGGYMNTEAFF,TGTGCCAGCAGCCTACAGGGGGGATACATGAACACTGAAGCTTTCTTT
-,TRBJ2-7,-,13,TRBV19,CASSIQGGYEQYF,TGTGCCAGTAGTATACAGGGGGGATACGAGCAGTACTTC
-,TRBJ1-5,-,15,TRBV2,CASSVQGLGNQPQHF,TGTGCCAGCAGTGTTCAGGGATTGGGCAATCAGCCCCAGCATTTT
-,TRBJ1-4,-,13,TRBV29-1,CSVGDRTNEKLFF,TGCAGCGTTGGTGACAGAACTAATGAAAAACTGTTTTTT
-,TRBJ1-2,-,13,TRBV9,CASSPPSSEGYTF,TGTGCCAGCAGCCCCCCGTCCTCGGAGGGCTACACCTTC
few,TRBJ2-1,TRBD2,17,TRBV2,CASSYSGLAGVYNEQFF,TGTGCCAGCAGCTATTCGGGACTAGCGGGAGTCTACAATGAGCAGTTCTTC
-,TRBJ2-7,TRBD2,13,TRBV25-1,CASSEFGRGEQYF,TGTGCCAGCAGTGAATTTGGGAGGGGCGAGCAGTACTTC
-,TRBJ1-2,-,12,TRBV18,CASSLAGVPLTF,TGTGCCAGCTCACTAGCGGGAGTCCCCTTGACCTTC
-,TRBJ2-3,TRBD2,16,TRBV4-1,CASSQAGRGGTDTQYF,TGCGCCAGCAGCCAAGCGGGGCGGGGGGGCACAGATACGCAGTATTTT
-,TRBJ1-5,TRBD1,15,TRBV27,CASSPGTGVGKPQHF,TGTGCCAGCAGTCCAGGGACAGGGGTTGGCAAGCCCCAGCATTTT
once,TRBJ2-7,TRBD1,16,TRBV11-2,CASSLTGTGVLGEQYF,TGTGCCAGCAGCTTAACCGGGACAGGGGTTTTAGGCGAGCAGTACTTC
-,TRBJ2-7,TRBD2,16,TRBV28,CASRHTSGIRVYEQYF,TGTGCCAGCAGGCATACTAGCGGGATAAGGGTCTACGAGCAGTACTTC
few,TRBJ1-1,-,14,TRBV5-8,CASSSTGFRTEAFF,TGTGCCAGCAGCTCCACAGGGTTTAGGACTGAAGCTTTCTTT
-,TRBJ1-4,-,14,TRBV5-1,CASSFPGLNEKLFF,TGCGCCAGCAGCTTCCCGGGACTGAATGAAAAACTGTTTTTT
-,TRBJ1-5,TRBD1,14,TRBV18,CASSPGTGVPPQHF,TGTGCCAGCTCACCTGGGACAGGGGTACCGCCCCAGCATTTT
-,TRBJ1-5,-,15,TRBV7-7,CASSSFQGSNQPQHF,TGTGCTAGCAGCTCGTTTCAGGGGTCGAATCAGCCCCAGCATTTT
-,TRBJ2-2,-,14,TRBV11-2,CASSLEPGTGELFF,TGTGCCAGCAGCTTAGAGCCAGGCACCGGGGAGCTGTTTTTT
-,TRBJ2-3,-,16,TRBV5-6,CASSRLERPNTDTQYF,TGTGCCAGCAGCCGATTGGAGCGACCAAACACAGATACGCAGTATTTT
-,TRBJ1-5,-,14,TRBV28,CASSLYIRYQPQHF,TGTGCCAGCAGTTTATACATCAGGTATCAGCCCCAGCATTTT
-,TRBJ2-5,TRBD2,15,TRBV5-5,CASSPGAGGSETQYF,TGTGCCAGCAGCCCCGGAGCGGGAGGGTCAGAGACCCAGTACTTC
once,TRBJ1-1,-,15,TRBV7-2,CASSLRRGRDTEAFF,TGTGCCAGCAGCTTAAGGCGGGGAAGGGACACTGAAGCTTTCTTT
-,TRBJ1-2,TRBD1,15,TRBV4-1,CASSQATGGDYGYTF,TGCGCCAGCAGCCAAGCTACAGGGGGCGACTATGGCTACACCTTC
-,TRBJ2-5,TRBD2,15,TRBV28,CASSFGLAGRETQYF,TGTGCCAGCAGTTTTGGTCTAGCGGGGCGGGAGACCCAGTACTTC
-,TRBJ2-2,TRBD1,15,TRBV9,CASSVRGRATGELFF,TGTGCCAGCAGCGTAAGGGGGCGGGCCACCGGGGAGCTGTTTTTT